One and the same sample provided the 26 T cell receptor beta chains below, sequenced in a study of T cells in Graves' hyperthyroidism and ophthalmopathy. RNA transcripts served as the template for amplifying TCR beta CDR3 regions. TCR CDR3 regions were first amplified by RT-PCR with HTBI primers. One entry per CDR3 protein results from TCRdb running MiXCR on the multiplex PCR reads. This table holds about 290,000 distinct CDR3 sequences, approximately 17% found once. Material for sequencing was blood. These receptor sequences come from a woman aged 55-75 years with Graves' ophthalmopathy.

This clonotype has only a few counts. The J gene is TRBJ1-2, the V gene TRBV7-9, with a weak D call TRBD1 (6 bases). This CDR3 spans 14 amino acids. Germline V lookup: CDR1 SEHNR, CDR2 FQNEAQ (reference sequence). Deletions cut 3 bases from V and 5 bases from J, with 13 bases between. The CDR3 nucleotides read TGTGCCAGCAGCTTGATGGACAGCTTTTATGGCTACACCTTC. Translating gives CASSLMDSFYGYTF. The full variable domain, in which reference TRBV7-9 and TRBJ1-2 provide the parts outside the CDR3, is DTGVSQNPRHKITKRGQNVTFRCDPISEHNRLYWYRQTLGQGPEFLTYFQNEAQLEKSRLLSDRFSAERPKGSFSTLEIQRTEQGDSAMYLCASSLMDSFYGYTFGSGTRLTVV.

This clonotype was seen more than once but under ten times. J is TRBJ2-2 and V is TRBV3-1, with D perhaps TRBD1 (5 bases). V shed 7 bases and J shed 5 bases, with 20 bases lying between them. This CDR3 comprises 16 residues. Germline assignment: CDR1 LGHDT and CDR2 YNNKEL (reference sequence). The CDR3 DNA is TGTGCCAGCACCCCGATCTTAACAGGAAAGACCGGGGAGCTGTTTTTT. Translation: CASTPILTGKTGELFF.

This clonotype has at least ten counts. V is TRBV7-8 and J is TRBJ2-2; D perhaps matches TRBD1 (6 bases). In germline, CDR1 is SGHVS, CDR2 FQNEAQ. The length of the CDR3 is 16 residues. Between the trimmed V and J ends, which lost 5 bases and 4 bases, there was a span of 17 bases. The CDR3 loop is CASSPLLQGRTGELFF. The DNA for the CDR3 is TGTGCCAGCAGCCCCCTCTTACAGGGCCGCACCGGGGAGCTGTTTTTT.

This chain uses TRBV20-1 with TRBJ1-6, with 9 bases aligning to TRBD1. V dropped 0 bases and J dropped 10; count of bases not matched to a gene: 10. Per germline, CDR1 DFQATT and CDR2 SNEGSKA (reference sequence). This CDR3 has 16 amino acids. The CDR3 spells CSARDLFGTGRSPLHF. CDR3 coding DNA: TGCAGTGCTAGAGATCTTTTTGGGACAGGGCGGTCACCCCTCCACTTT.

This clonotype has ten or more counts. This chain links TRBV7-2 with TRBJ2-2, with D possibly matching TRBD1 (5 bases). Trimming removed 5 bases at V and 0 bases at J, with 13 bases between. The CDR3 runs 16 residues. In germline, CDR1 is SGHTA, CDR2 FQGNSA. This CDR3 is CASSPWGGTNTGELFF. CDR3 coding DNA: TGTGCCAGCAGCCCCTGGGGCGGAACGAACACCGGGGAGCTGTTTTTT.

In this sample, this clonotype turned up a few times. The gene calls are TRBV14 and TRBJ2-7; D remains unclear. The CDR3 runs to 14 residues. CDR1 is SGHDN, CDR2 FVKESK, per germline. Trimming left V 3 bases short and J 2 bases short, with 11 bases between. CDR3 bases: TGTGCCAGCAGCCATTCTTTAGGCCCCTACGAGCAGTACTTC. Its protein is CASSHSLGPYEQYF.

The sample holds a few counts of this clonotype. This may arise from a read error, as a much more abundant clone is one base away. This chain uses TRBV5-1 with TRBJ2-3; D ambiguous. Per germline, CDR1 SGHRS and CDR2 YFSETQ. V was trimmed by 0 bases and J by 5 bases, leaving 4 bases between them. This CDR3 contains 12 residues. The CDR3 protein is CASSLGGDTQYF. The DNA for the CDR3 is TGCGCCAGCAGCTTGGGGGGAGATACGCAGTATTTT.

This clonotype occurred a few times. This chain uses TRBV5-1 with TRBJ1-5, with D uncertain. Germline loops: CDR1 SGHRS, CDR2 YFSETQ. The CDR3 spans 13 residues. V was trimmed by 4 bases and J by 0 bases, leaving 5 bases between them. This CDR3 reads CASSANSNQPQHF. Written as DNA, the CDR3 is TGCGCCAGCAGCGCAAATAGCAATCAGCCCCAGCATTTT.

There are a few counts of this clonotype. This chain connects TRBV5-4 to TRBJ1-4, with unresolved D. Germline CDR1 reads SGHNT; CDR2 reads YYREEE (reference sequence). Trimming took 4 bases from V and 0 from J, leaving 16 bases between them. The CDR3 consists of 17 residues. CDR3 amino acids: CASSPGGLMTTNEKLFF. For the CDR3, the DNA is TGTGCCAGCAGCCCCGGCGGTCTGATGACAACTAATGAAAAACTGTTTTTT.

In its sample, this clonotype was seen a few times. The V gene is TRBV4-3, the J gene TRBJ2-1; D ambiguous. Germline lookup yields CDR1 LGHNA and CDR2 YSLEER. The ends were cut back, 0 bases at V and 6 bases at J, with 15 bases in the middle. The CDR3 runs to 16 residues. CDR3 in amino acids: CASSQDLRYSLNEQFF. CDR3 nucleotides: TGCGCCAGCAGCCAAGATCTAAGGTACTCTCTCAATGAGCAGTTCTTC.

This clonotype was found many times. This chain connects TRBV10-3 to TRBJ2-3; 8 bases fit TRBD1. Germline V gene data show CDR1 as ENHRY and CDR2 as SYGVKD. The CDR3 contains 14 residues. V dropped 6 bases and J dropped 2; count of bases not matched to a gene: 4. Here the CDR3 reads CAISGTGTTDTQYF. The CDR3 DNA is TGTGCCATCAGCGGGACAGGCACCACAGATACGCAGTATTTT.

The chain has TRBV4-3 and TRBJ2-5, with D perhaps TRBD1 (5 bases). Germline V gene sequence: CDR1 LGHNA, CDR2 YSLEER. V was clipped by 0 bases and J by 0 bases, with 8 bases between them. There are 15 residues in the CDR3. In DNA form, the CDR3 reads TGCGCCAGCAGCCAAGATCGACAGAACCAAGAGACCCAGTACTTC. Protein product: CASSQDRQNQETQYF.

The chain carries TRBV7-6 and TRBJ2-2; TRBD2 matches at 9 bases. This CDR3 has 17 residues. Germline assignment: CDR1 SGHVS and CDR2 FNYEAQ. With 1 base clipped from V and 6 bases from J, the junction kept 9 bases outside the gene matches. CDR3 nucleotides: TGTGCCAGCAGCTTAGAATTGCGGGAGGGCCCGGCCGGGGAGCTGTTTTTT. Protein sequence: CASSLELREGPAGELFF.

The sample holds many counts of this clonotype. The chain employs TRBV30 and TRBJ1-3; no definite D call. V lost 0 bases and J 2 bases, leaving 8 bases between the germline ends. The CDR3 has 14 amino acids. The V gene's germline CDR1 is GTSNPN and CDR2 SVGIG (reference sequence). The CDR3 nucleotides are TGTGCCTGGAGTGTACTGGAACCTGGAAACACCATATATTTT. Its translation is CAWSVLEPGNTIYF.

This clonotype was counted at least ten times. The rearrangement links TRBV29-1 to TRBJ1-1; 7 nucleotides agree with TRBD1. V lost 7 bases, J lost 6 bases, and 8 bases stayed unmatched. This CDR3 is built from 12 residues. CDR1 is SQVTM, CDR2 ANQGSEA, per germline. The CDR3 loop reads CSGRQGLSEAFF. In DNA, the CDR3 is TGCAGCGGTAGACAGGGTCTCTCTGAAGCTTTCTTT.

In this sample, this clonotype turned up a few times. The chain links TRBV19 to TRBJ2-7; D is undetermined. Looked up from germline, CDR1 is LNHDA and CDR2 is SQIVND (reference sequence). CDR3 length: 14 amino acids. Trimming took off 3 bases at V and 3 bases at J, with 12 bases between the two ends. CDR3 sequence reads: CASSIADAYYEQYF. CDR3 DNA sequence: TGTGCCAGTAGTATTGCGGACGCCTACTACGAGCAGTACTTC. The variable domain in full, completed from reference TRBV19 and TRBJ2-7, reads DGGITQSPKYLFRKEGQNVTLSCEQNLNHDAMYWYRQDPGQGLRLIYYSQIVNDFQKGDIAEGYSVSREKKESFPLTVTSAQKNPTAFYLCASSIADAYYEQYFGPGTRLTVT.

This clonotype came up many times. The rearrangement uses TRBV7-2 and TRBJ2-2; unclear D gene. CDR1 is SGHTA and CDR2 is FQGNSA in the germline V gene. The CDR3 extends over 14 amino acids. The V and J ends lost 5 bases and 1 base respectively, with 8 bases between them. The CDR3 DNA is TGTGCCAGCAGCAACATTAGGAACACCGGGGAGCTGTTTTTT. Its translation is CASSNIRNTGELFF. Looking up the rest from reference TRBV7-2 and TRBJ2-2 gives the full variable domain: GAGVSQSPSNKVTEKGKDVELRCDPISGHTALYWYRQSLGQGLEFLIYFQGNSAPDKSGLPSDRFSAERTGGSVSTLTIQRTQQEDSAVYLCASSNIRNTGELFFGEGSRLTVL.

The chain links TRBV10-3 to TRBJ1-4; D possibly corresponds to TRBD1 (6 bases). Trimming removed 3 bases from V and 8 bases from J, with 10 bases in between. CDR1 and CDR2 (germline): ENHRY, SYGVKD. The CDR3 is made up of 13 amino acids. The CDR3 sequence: CAISEQGGEKLFF. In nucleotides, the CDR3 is TGTGCCATCAGTGAACAGGGTGGGGAAAAACTGTTTTTT.

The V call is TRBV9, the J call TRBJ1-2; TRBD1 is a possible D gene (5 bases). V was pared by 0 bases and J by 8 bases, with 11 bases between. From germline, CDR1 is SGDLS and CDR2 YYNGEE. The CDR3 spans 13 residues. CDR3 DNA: TGTGCCAGCAGCGTAGTCGGGGGAGGAGGCTACACCTTC. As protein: CASSVVGGGGYTF. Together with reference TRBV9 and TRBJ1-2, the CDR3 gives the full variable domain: DSGVTQTPKHLITATGQRVTLRCSPRSGDLSVYWYQQSLDQGLQFLIQYYNGEERAKGNILERFSAQQFPDLHSELNLSSLELGDSALYFCASSVVGGGGYTFGSGTRLTVV.

The CDR3 spells CASSILRAQPQHF. The CDR3 bases are TGTGCCAGTAGTATCCTGCGGGCACAGCCCCAGCATTTT. The chain is built from TRBV19 and TRBJ1-5; D gene uncertain. With 3 bases removed from V and 7 bases from J, the gap between germline ends came to 10 bases. Germline V gene sequence: CDR1 LNHDA, CDR2 SQIVND (reference sequence). The CDR3 loop spans 13 amino acids. Full variable domain (remainder filled in from reference TRBV19 and TRBJ1-5): DGGITQSPKYLFRKEGQNVTLSCEQNLNHDAMYWYRQDPGQGLRLIYYSQIVNDFQKGDIAEGYSVSREKKESFPLTVTSAQKNPTAFYLCASSILRAQPQHFGDGTRLSIL.

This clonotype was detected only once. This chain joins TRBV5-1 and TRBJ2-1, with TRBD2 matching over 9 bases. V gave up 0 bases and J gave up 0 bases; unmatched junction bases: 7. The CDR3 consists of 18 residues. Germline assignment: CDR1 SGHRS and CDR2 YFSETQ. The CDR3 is CASSLARASGNSYNEQFF. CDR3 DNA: TGCGCCAGCAGCTTGGCCCGGGCTAGCGGGAACTCCTACAATGAGCAGTTCTTC.

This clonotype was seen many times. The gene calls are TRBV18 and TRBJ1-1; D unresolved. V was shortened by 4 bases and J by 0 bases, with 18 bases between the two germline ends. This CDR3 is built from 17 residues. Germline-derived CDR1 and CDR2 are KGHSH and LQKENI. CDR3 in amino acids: CASSRSGKVLVNTEAFF. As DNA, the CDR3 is TGTGCCAGCTCACGCTCCGGGAAGGTTCTGGTGAACACTGAAGCTTTCTTT.

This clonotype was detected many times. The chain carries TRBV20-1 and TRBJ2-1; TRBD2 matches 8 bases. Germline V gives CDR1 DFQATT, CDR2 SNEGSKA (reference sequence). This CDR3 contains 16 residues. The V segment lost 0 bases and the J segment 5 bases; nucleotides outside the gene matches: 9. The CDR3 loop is CSARDPSGSGHNEQFF. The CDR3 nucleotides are TGCAGTGCTAGAGATCCGAGCGGGAGCGGGCACAATGAGCAGTTCTTC.

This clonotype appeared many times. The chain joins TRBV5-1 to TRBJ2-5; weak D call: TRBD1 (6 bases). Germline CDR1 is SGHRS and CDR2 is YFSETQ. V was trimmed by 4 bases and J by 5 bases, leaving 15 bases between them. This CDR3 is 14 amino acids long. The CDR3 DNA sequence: TGCGCCAGCAGCCACGACCTGGGGGCCGAGACCCAGTACTTC. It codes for CASSHDLGAETQYF.

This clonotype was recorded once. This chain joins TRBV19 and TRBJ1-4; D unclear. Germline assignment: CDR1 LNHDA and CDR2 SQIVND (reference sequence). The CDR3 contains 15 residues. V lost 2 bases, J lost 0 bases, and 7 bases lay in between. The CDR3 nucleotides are TGTGCCAGTAGTATATTTGGGACAACTAATGAAAAACTGTTTTTT. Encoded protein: CASSIFGTTNEKLFF.

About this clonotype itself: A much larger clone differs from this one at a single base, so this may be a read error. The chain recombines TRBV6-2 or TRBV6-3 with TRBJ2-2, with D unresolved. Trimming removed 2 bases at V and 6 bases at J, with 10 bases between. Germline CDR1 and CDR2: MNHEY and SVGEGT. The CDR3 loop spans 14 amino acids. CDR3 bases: TGTGCCAGCAGTTACGGACCAGGTGCCGGGGAGCTGTTTTTT. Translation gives CASSYGPGAGELFF.